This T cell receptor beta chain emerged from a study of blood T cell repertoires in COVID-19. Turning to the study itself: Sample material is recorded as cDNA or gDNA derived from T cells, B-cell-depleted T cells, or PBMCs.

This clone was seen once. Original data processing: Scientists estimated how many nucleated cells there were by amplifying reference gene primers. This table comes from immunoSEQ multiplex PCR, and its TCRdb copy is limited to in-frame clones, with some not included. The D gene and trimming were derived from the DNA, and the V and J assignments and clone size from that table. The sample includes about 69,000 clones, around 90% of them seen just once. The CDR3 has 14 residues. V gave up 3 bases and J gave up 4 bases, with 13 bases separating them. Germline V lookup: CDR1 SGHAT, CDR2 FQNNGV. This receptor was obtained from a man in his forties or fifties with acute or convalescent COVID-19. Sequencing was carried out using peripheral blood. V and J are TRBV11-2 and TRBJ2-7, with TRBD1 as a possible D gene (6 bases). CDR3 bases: TGTGCCAGCAGCTTGCTCCGGACAGCGTACGAGCAGTACTTC. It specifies CASSLLRTAYEQYF.